A single T cell receptor beta chain is shown here with its context. Its antigen is not known. The sample belongs to a study of T-cell memory formation after mild COVID-19. Whole-study findings and limits: Several responding clones turned up in pre-infection memory, indicating that cross-reactive memory may have taken part.

The germline V gene has CDR1 SGHAT and CDR2 FQNNGV. V lost 2 bases and J 5 bases, leaving 13 bases between the germline ends. There are 15 residues in the CDR3. Constant-segment primers and 5'RACE yielded cDNA libraries for TCR alpha and TCR beta, each carrying sample barcodes and UMIs. TCRdb fed the 5' RACE reads into MiXCR, producing one record per CDR3 protein. The sample lists fewer than 450,000 distinct CDR3 sequences, more than 20% occurring once. The sample taken for sequencing was PBMCs or a T cell subset sorted from them (not recorded which). The chain is built from TRBV11-2 and TRBJ2-1; D is undetermined. The clonotype was recovered from an adult woman who had mild COVID-19 (a few samples of this study predate the infection). Cell type and time point are not known. This chain's CDR3 is CASSLWAIGNNEQFF. CDR3 bases: TGTGCCAGCAGCTTATGGGCTATTGGCAACAATGAGCAGTTCTTC.